Each of the 19 T cell receptor beta chains below was sequenced from the same sample in a study of molecular identifiers for immune sequencing clone quantification. TCRdb re-derived calls from the PCR reads in MiXCR, one entry per CDR3 protein. Of 460,000 or so distinct CDR3 sequences listed, 20% to 25% were seen once; the top ten hold 0.7% to 0.95%. Material: naive CD8+ T cells from blood, with Jurkat cell RNA spiked in. The subset here: FACS-sorted CD8+CD4-CCR7+CD45RA+ naive T cells. Receptors originate from a human donor in good health. Some libraries in this study had Jurkat cell RNA spiked in.

This clonotype was seen repeatedly, ten times or more. This chain uses TRBV6-2 or TRBV6-3 with TRBJ2-2, with D perhaps assigned TRBD1 or TRBD2 (5 bases each). CDR3 size: 14 residues. V dropped 4 bases and J dropped 3 bases, with 9 bases sitting between them. Germline V gives CDR1 MNHEY, CDR2 SVGEGT. In nucleotides, the CDR3 is TGTGCCAGCAGTTGGGGACCGTACACCGGGGAGCTGTTTTTT. Protein: CASSWGPYTGELFF.

As for this clonotype: At one boundary the junction diverges from the germline segment, which might be a read error. This chain joins TRBV27 and TRBJ1-1; D call uncertain. This CDR3 region has 14 residues. From germline, CDR1 is MNHEY and CDR2 SMNVEV (reference sequence). CDR3 region: CASSLSTQNTEAFF. CDR3 nucleotide sequence: TGTGCCAGCAGTCTATCGACACAGAACACTGAAGCTTTCTTT.

To note about this clonotype: Since a much larger clone is just one base distant, this may be a read error. The CDR3 DNA reads TGTGCCAGCAGCCAGGGTAACGGGGCCTCCTACGAGCAGTACTTC. It encodes CASSQGNGASYEQYF. The V gene is TRBV4-2, the J gene TRBJ2-7; D could derive from TRBD1 or TRBD2 (5 bases each). The germline V gene encodes CDR1 LGHNA and CDR2 YNFKEQ. Trimming took 3 bases from V and 0 from J, leaving 12 bases between them. The CDR3 has 15 amino acids.

On this clonotype itself: A much larger clone lies a single base off, so this may be a read error. The genes are TRBV7-2 and TRBJ2-3; D is undetermined. CDR3 length: 13 residues. Germline CDR1 and CDR2: SGHTA and FQGNSA. The CDR3 loop is CANSSTVADTQYF. The CDR3 DNA is TGTGCCAACAGCTCTACAGTTGCAGATACGCAGTATTTT. Full variable domain (missing parts from reference TRBV7-2 and TRBJ2-3): GAGVSQSPSNKVTEKGKDVELRCDPISGHTALYWYRQSLGQGLEFLIYFQGNSAPDKSGLPSDRFSAERTGGSVSTLTIQRTQQEDSAVYLCANSSTVADTQYFGPGTRLTVL.

This clonotype came up a few times. The chain carries TRBV11-2 and TRBJ2-5, with D tentatively TRBD1 or TRBD2 (6 bases each). The germline CDR1 and CDR2 sequences are SGHAT and FQNNGV. Trimming removed 5 bases at V and 2 bases at J, with 15 bases between. CDR3 length equals 15 residues. CDR3 nucleotide sequence: TGTGCCAGCAGCCTTAACGGGGGCATTCAAGAGACCCAGTACTTC. This codes for CASSLNGGIQETQYF.

In this sample, this clonotype turned up a few times. The chain has TRBV19 and TRBJ1-5; D perhaps matches TRBD1 (5 bases). Trimming cost V 5 bases and J 6 bases, with 14 bases left between them. This CDR3 has 14 amino acids. The germline gives CDR1 LNHDA, CDR2 SQIVND (reference sequence). The chain's CDR3 is CASSSVGVGQPQHF. The CDR3 DNA is TGTGCCAGTAGTTCGGTGGGGGTGGGTCAGCCCCAGCATTTT.

The table lists this clonotype with a few counts. The J gene is TRBJ2-3, the V gene TRBV4-3, with TRBD1 identical over 7 bases. The CDR3 is 18 residues long. Germline CDR1 is LGHNA and CDR2 is YSLEER. V lost 0 bases to trimming and J lost 4 bases; unmatched junction nucleotides: 13. The CDR3 DNA follows: TGCGCCAGCAGCCAAGAGAGACAGGGCCCCGCGGGCCCAGATACGCAGTATTTT. Its protein is CASSQERQGPAGPDTQYF.

This clonotype was seen repeatedly, ten times or more. This chain connects TRBV2 to TRBJ1-3; D unresolved. The CDR3 runs 16 residues. Germline-derived CDR1 and CDR2 are SNHLY and FYNNEI. V was cut by 0 bases and J by 0 bases, with 9 bases left in between. CDR3 amino acids: CASSEASLGSGNTIYF. The CDR3 DNA follows: TGTGCCAGCAGTGAAGCTTCCCTGGGCTCTGGAAACACCATATATTTT.

This clonotype occurred many times. The chain combines TRBV7-9 with TRBJ2-7, with 14 nucleotides matching TRBD2. Looked up from germline, CDR1 is SEHNR and CDR2 is FQNEAQ (reference sequence). V lost 1 base and J lost 2; bases outside the gene matches: 7. The CDR3 loop spans 18 amino acids. The CDR3 nucleotides read TGTGCCAGCAGCTTAGTACGGACTAGCGGGAGGCCCCCCTACGAGCAGTACTTC. Protein: CASSLVRTSGRPPYEQYF.

In the case of this clonotype: At one of its ends the junction is not consistent with the germline gene, which may arise from a read error. This chain connects TRBV20-1 to TRBJ1-1, with 9 bases fitting TRBD1. The germline CDR1 and CDR2 sequences are DFQATT and SNEGSKA (reference sequence). This CDR3 region has 13 residues. The CDR3 protein is CSAGDRDHTEAYF. The CDR3 nucleotides read TGCAGTGCTGGGGACAGGGACCACACTGAAGCTTACTTT.

This clonotype was detected only a few times. The V and J genes are TRBV6-2 or TRBV6-3 and TRBJ2-1; no reliable D call. The V end was cut by 0 bases, the J end by 0 bases, with 9 bases between. Germline V gene lookup returns CDR1 MNHEY and CDR2 SVGEGT. The CDR3 is 16 amino acids. The CDR3: CASSYSTVSSYNEQFF. For the CDR3, the DNA is TGTGCCAGCAGTTACTCTACAGTCAGCTCCTACAATGAGCAGTTCTTC.

This clonotype has ten or more counts. The CDR3 sequence is CASSSPLGTEAFF. Written as DNA, the CDR3 is TGTGCCAGCAGCTCGCCCTTGGGCACTGAAGCTTTCTTT. V gene TRBV7-9 combines with J gene TRBJ1-1; D call uncertain. Germline V gene data show CDR1 as SEHNR and CDR2 as FQNEAQ (reference sequence). CDR3 length: 13 amino acids. V lost 4 bases and J 4 bases, leaving 10 bases between the germline ends.

The chain has TRBV30 and TRBJ2-7; a possible D gene is TRBD1 (7 bases). V was pared by 4 bases and J by 6 bases, with 10 bases between. The germline gives CDR1 GTSNPN, CDR2 SVGIG (reference sequence). The length of the CDR3 is 11 residues. In DNA, the CDR3 is TGTGCCTGGAATCAGGGGGGCGAGCAGTACTTC. Translated, it gives CAWNQGGEQYF.

This clonotype was seen at least ten times. J is TRBJ2-3 and V is TRBV30; D might be TRBD1 or TRBD2, each matching 5 bases. V was clipped by 2 bases and J by 6 bases, with 9 bases between them. From germline, CDR1 is GTSNPN and CDR2 SVGIG (reference sequence). The CDR3 totals 12 residues. The CDR3 loop is CAWSPEGDTQYF. Here the CDR3 DNA reads TGTGCCTGGAGTCCCGAGGGGGATACGCAGTATTTT.

The chain couples TRBV29-1 to TRBJ2-2; no reliable D call. Trimming pared 5 bases from V and 0 bases from J, leaving 7 bases between. The CDR3 covers 13 residues. Per the germline V gene, CDR1 is SQVTM and CDR2 is ANQGSEA. CDR3 DNA: TGCAGCGTTCAGCATCCGAACACCGGGGAGCTGTTTTTT. Protein sequence: CSVQHPNTGELFF.

This clonotype has only a few counts. The rearrangement joins TRBV6-5 to TRBJ1-1; D is uncertain. V was trimmed by 2 bases and J by 2 bases, leaving 6 bases between them. The CDR3 has 13 residues. Per the germline V gene, CDR1 is MNHEY and CDR2 is SVGAGI. The CDR3 protein is CASSYAENTEAFF. In nucleotides, the CDR3 is TGTGCCAGCAGTTACGCAGAAAACACTGAAGCTTTCTTT.

This clonotype was found many times. CDR3 amino acids: CAWTWGGLSTEAFF. The CDR3 nucleotides are TGTGCCTGGACTTGGGGGGGATTGAGCACTGAAGCTTTCTTT. The chain recombines TRBV30 with TRBJ1-1; TRBD1 is a possible D gene (5 bases). Looked up from germline, CDR1 is GTSNPN and CDR2 is SVGIG (reference sequence). V was trimmed by 4 bases and J by 4 bases, leaving 16 bases between them. CDR3 size: 14 residues.

A few counts support this clonotype. The chain is built from TRBV5-6 and TRBJ2-7; D is undetermined. This CDR3 region has 13 residues. The germline V and J ends were trimmed by 0 bases and 4 bases, with 8 bases remaining between them. Germline CDR1 and CDR2: SGHDT and YYEEEE. Here the CDR3 reads CASSLGIPYEQYF. CDR3 DNA sequence: TGTGCCAGCAGCTTGGGGATTCCTTACGAGCAGTACTTC.

The genes are TRBV28 and TRBJ1-2; D might be TRBD1 (5 bases). This CDR3 region has 16 residues. V lost 6 bases to trimming and J lost 3 bases, with 20 bases between them. Per germline, CDR1 MDHEN and CDR2 SYDVKM. CDR3 sequence (DNA): TGTGCCAGCAGCCTGGACAACCTTAGATTGGACTATGGCTACACCTTC. It codes for CASSLDNLRLDYGYTF.